This T cell receptor beta chain stems from a study of chemoradiotherapy in HPV16-positive cancers. V shed 0 bases and J shed 6 bases, with 13 bases lying between them. Germline V gives CDR1 SGDLS, CDR2 YYNGEE. The CDR3 is made up of 15 amino acids. The repertoire was sequenced with immunoSEQ multiplex PCR; TCRdb's copy has only in-frame clones and lacks some. The table has roughly 39,000 clones, around 76% seen once; the top ten hold roughly 5.1%. Sequencing was performed on blood, taken from a patient who underwent chemoradiotherapy. This clonotype was obtained from a human donor with HPV-associated anogenital cancer. The chain has TRBV9 and TRBJ2-1; no reliable D call. The CDR3 coding sequence is TGTGCCAGCAGCGTAGATGCCTCGCGGCTCAATGAGCAGTTCTTC. Translation gives CASSVDASRLNEQFF.